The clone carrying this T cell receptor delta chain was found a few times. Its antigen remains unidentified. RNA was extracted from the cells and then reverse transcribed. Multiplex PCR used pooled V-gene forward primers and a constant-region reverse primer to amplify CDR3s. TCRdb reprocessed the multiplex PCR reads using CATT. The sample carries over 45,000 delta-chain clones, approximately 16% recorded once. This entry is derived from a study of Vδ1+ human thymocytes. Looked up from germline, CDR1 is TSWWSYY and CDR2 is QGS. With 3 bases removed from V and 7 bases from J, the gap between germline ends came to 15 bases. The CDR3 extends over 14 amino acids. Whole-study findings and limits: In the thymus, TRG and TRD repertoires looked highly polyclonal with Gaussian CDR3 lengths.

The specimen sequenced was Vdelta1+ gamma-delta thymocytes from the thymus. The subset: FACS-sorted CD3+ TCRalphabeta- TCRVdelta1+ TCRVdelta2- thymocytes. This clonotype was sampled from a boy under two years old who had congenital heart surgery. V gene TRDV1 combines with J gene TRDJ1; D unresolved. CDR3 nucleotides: TGTGCTCTTGGGGATAAAGGCCCCCTAGGTAAACTCATCTTT. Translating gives CALGDKGPLGKLIF.